Listed here are 15 T cell receptor beta chains from one sample, sequenced in a study of T cell changes during pregnancy in multiple sclerosis. Here immunoSEQ multiplex PCR was the method, and the copy in TCRdb shows in-frame clones only, minus some. The table has some 69,000 clones, about 90% seen once; the top ten hold about 2.1%. The specimen was peripheral blood, collected in the second trimester of pregnancy. Receptors were obtained from a female donor in good health, enrolled as a control in a pregnancy study.

This clone appeared a single time. The rearrangement uses TRBV19 and TRBJ2-1, with a possible D match to TRBD2 (6 bases). The CDR3 sequence is 14 residues long. Germline V lookup: CDR1 LNHDA, CDR2 SQIVND (reference sequence). Trimming shortened V by 4 bases and J by 4 bases, and 11 bases separated the two germline ends. CDR3 loop: CASSTSGGYNEQFF. The CDR3 DNA reads TGTGCCAGTAGTACCTCCGGGGGATACAATGAGCAGTTCTTC.

This clone has just one count. This chain uses TRBV6-5 with TRBJ2-1; TRBD1 matches at 7 bases. This CDR3 has 12 amino acids. V lost 4 bases, J lost 10 bases, and 4 bases stayed unmatched. Germline V gene lookup returns CDR1 MNHEY and CDR2 SVGAGI. CDR3 in amino acids: CASSWTGGEQFF. CDR3 nucleotide sequence: TGTGCCAGCAGTTGGACAGGTGGAGAGCAGTTCTTC.

The chain joins TRBV2 to TRBJ1-1, with a weak D call TRBD1 (6 bases). V lost 4 bases and J lost 0, with 9 bases in between. The CDR3 sequence is 14 residues long. Germline values: CDR1 SNHLY, CDR2 FYNNEI. In DNA form, the CDR3 reads TGTGCCAGCAGTGCGGCAGGGGTGAACACTGAAGCTTTCTTT. This sequence encodes CASSAAGVNTEAFF.

J is TRBJ2-5 and V is TRBV6-5; 9 bases line up with TRBD2. This CDR3 has 15 residues. With 5 bases clipped from V and 5 bases from J, the junction kept 9 bases outside the gene matches. CDR1 is MNHEY and CDR2 is SVGAGI in the germline V gene. The CDR3 reads CASSTYSGRTETQYF. For the CDR3, the DNA is TGTGCCAGCAGTACGTATAGCGGGAGAACGGAGACCCAGTACTTC.

This chain uses TRBV28 with TRBJ2-7, with 9 bases identical to TRBD1. V trimming: 7 bases; J trimming: 3 bases; junction bases outside the gene matches: 10. This CDR3 is built from 15 residues. CDR1 and CDR2 (germline): MDHEN, SYDVKM. The DNA for the CDR3 is TGTGCCAGCAACCCGCCGGGACAGGGCGGCTACGAGCAGTACTTC. Protein product: CASNPPGQGGYEQYF.

The chain carries TRBV11-3 and TRBJ2-1; 9 positions agree with TRBD2. Germline CDR1 is SGHNT and CDR2 is YENEEA. The length of the CDR3 is 15 residues. The V segment lost 4 bases and the J segment 15 bases; nucleotides outside the gene matches: 16. Here the CDR3 reads CASSSRGPGLAVPFF. The CDR3, as DNA: TGTGCCAGCAGCTCTAGAGGCCCGGGACTAGCTGTTCCGTTCTTC. Drawing the rest from reference TRBV11-3 and TRBJ2-1, the complete variable domain is EAGVVQSPRYKIIEKKQPVAFWCNPISGHNTLYWYLQNLGQGPELLIRYENEEAVDDSQLPKDRFSAERLKGVDSTLKIQPAELGDSAVYLCASSSRGPGLAVPFFGPGTRLTVL.

The V and J genes are TRBV9 and TRBJ2-1, with TRBD2 as a possible D gene (6 bases). This CDR3 region has 18 residues. CDR1 and CDR2 from the germline V gene are SGDLS and YYNGEE. With 0 bases removed from V and 3 bases from J, the gap between germline ends came to 19 bases. Here the CDR3 reads CASSVVPGAHNNYNEQFF. In DNA, the CDR3 is TGTGCCAGCAGCGTAGTGCCGGGAGCCCACAATAACTACAATGAGCAGTTCTTC.

This chain joins TRBV5-1 and TRBJ2-7; TRBD2 matches at 11 bases. Germline V gene sequence: CDR1 SGHRS, CDR2 YFSETQ. Unmatched junction bases numbered 3, after V lost 3 bases and J lost 4 bases. The CDR3 has 14 amino acids. In DNA, the CDR3 is TGCGCCAGCAGCTCCGGGACTAGCGGATACGAGCAGTACTTC. It specifies CASSSGTSGYEQYF.

This clone appeared once. The chain recombines TRBV19 with TRBJ1-2; 9 bases align to TRBD1. Germline-derived CDR1 and CDR2 are LNHDA and SQIVND (reference sequence). V was pared by 8 bases and J by 8 bases, with 6 bases of the junction left unmatched. The CDR3 loop spans 12 amino acids. The CDR3 here is CASPGTGPGYTF. As DNA, the CDR3 is TGTGCCAGTCCCGGGACAGGGCCCGGCTACACCTTC.

The rearrangement uses TRBV27 and TRBJ1-5, with D perhaps matching TRBD1 (6 bases). This CDR3 contains 14 residues. The germline V gene encodes CDR1 MNHEY and CDR2 SMNVEV (reference sequence). Deletions cut 3 bases from V and 5 bases from J, with 11 bases between. The CDR3 region has the DNA TGTGCCAGCAGTTTTGGCAGGGGTTATCAGCCCCAGCATTTT. The encoded protein is CASSFGRGYQPQHF.

J is TRBJ1-2 and V is TRBV27; D gene uncertain. This CDR3 has 13 amino acids. Germline assignment: CDR1 MNHEY and CDR2 SMNVEV (reference sequence). Trimming pared 1 base from V and 7 bases from J, leaving 10 bases between. CDR3 sequence (DNA): TGTGCCAGCAGTTTATTGGCAGGCAGTGGCTACACCTTC. Its translation is CASSLLAGSGYTF.

Of note for this clone: Other nucleotide sequences in the sample specify the same CDR3. The chain employs TRBV5-1 and TRBJ2-7; D is perhaps TRBD2 (5 bases). Trimming stripped 4 bases from V and 3 bases from J, with 8 bases between. The CDR3 is made up of 12 amino acids. Germline CDR1 SGHRS, CDR2 YFSETQ. CDR3 DNA sequence: TGCGCCAGCAGCCTAGAGGGCTACGAGCAGTACTTC. Translation: CASSLEGYEQYF.

By sample fraction, this clone is medium-sized. The chain recombines TRBV19 with TRBJ2-2; D not certain. CDR3 length: 15 amino acids. The V end was cut by 6 bases, the J end by 3 bases, with 14 bases between. Germline CDR1 and CDR2: LNHDA and SQIVND (reference sequence). Here the CDR3 reads CASSPSSFDTGELFF. In DNA, the CDR3 is TGTGCCAGTAGCCCTTCGTCGTTCGACACCGGGGAGCTGTTTTTT.

This clone was observed a few times. CDR3 bases: TGTGCCAGTAGTCCATCCGGGGTCTCTGGAAACACCATATATTTT. This translates into CASSPSGVSGNTIYF. V usage is TRBV19 and J usage is TRBJ1-3; D unclear. The V and J ends lost 5 bases and 0 bases respectively, with 11 bases between them. The CDR3 is made up of 15 amino acids. Germline V gene lookup returns CDR1 LNHDA and CDR2 SQIVND (reference sequence).

The chain carries TRBV6-1 and TRBJ2-1; 11 bases are shared with TRBD2. With 1 base clipped from V and 8 bases from J, the junction kept 7 bases outside the gene matches. This CDR3 comprises 16 residues. Germline loops: CDR1 MNHNS, CDR2 SASEGT. DNA for the CDR3: TGTGCCAGCAGTGAAGGGATTAGCGGGGGGGCCGATGAGCAGTTCTTC. Protein sequence: CASSEGISGGADEQFF.